This T cell receptor beta chain was sequenced in a study of tumor-infiltrating lymphocytes in primary liver carcinoma (dated by TCRdb to 2016 to 2017). For context, the study as a whole: Of the five patients, three men and two women aged 30 to 69 years, four had hepatocellular carcinoma and one had combined HCC and intrahepatic cholangiocarcinoma. Tumors of the five patients were stage T1-T3 N0M0 with maximum diameters of about 4.2 to 11 cm. Roughly 3.65 to 7.13 million productive TCRbeta reads were obtained per sample, and no significant difference in read depth was found between tissue types. Across five regions of each liver tumor, along with adjacent normal tissue and blood, the study brought together TCRbeta repertoire sequencing, expression microarrays and whole-exome sequencing. A total of 35 or so specimens from 5 patients went through TCRbeta repertoire sequencing, namely 25 tumor regions, 5 adjacent noncancerous liver tissues and 5 peripheral blood samples. The roughly 27 tumor region samples were profiled with Agilent mRNA microarrays so that TCRbeta repertoire diversity could be related to the local molecular phenotype. Technical replicate repertoires showed high reproducibility, with mean shared-clone rates approximately 0.89 and correlation coefficients above 0.95. General findings and caveats noted by the study authors: With just five or six patients in the study, the authors point out that the findings should be validated in a larger study. Because only the TCR beta chain was sequenced and unpaired alpha chains were not captured, true repertoire diversity is likely underestimated. Only roughly 8-25% of top clones appeared in all five regions of a tumor, which suggests that tumor-infiltrating T cells are spatially heterogeneous. Since the samples were bulk and unsorted, there was no way to compare CD4+ and CD8+ T cell repertoires. Repertoire overlap was found to be higher between tumor regions (mean approximately 35%) than between tumor-adjacent (approximately 17%) or tumor-blood (about 15%) pairs, consistent with antigen-driven expansion. The top 250 clones accounted for a significantly greater share of the repertoire in tumors than in blood (p = 0.039).

This clonotype was seen many times. Its antigen has not been determined. Base qualities are not at hand, and no much larger clone is one base apart. Without any cell sorting, total RNA and DNA were co-extracted from about 20-30 mg of bulk tissue using the AllPrep DNA/RNA mini kit. Between late 2015 and early 2016, about 5 patients in China with histopathologically diagnosed primary liver carcinoma had their tumors surgically resected. At the time of sampling, the patients had chronic HBV infection and had not received any treatment. Each tumor was sampled at five spatially separated regions: the superior, inferior, left-lateral and right-lateral poles and the tumor centre. According to histology, viable tumor cells made up more than 90% of every tumor sample. Fresh tumor and adjacent tissue pieces were bisected, with one half stored in RNAlater at -80 degrees C and the other half sent for histology.

TCRbeta-specific cDNA was reverse-transcribed from about 0.45 ug total RNA using a constant-region primer and ProtoScript II reverse transcriptase. The TCRbeta libraries were prepared through three rounds of nested multiplex PCR following a slightly modified ARM-PCR procedure. Each of the first two PCR rounds ran for about 10 cycles and used multiplex TRBV1-TRBV30 forward primers together with a Cbeta reverse primer. Sample barcodes and Illumina adapters were added in a final 25-cycle PCR using Deep VentR polymerase. Before sequencing, amplicons of 200-500 bp were purified from gel using a QIAquick gel extraction kit. TCRbeta amplicons were sequenced on an Illumina HiSeq 2500 with 250-bp paired-end reads. As for the original processing: Reads were quality-trimmed with Trimmomatic v0.33, and paired reads were merged with FLASH v1.2.11 to recover full CDR3 sequences. MiGEC v1.2.1b assigned V, D and J germline segments to the rearranged TCRbeta sequences. Clonotype statistics and Shannon-Wiener diversity indices were computed with VDJtools v1.0.0. Except for diversity analysis, only the 250 most abundant clonotypes of each sample were used in subsequent analyses to reduce sampling bias. The public reads were run again by TCRdb, first through fastp at Q25 and then through MiXCR, and only productive beta chains were kept. Entries are consolidated by CDR3 protein sequence, retaining the most common genes and DNA. Clone size and V and J calls follow TCRdb, not the original study. The sample table lists 95,000 to 100,000 distinct CDR3 sequences, around 66% of them with a count of one. The ten top clones hold about 12% of the sample.

V ends up 5 bases short and J 0 bases short, with an unmatched junction base count of 10. Inclusive of the bounding cysteine and phenylalanine, the CDR3 is 17 residues long. The only DNA kept is the CDR3, 51 bases in frame from the first base. CDR1 is given as SEHNR and CDR2 as FQNEAQ, both from the germline V gene (reference sequence). The material sequenced was liver tumor tissue from sampling region 2. This specimen's cell subset or site label, interpreted: tumor region T2, inferior pole. This clonotype was obtained from a woman aged 55-70 years with primary liver carcinoma and hepatitis B virus infection. The sequence links TRBV7-9 to TRBJ1-2; TRBD1 lines up with 9 middle nucleotides. The CDR3 corresponds to CASSRRQGDGPNYGYTF. The nucleotide sequence is TGTGCCAGCAGCAGACGACAGGGGGACGGGCCTAACTATGGCTACACCTTC.